These 8 T cell receptor beta chains were sequenced from one sample in a study of cytomegalovirus exposure and HLA in healthy donors. The data were produced by immunoSEQ multiplex PCR, yet TCRdb's version contains in-frame clones alone and is incomplete. This table has some 200,000 clones, around 86% appearing once. The sample was PBMCs. These receptors all stem from a young man in good health and CMV-seropositive.

The V call is TRBV28, the J call TRBJ1-3, with D possibly matching TRBD1 (5 bases). The germline CDR1 and CDR2 sequences are MDHEN and SYDVKM. The CDR3 is 14 residues long. V was cut by 3 bases and J by 11 bases, with 17 bases left in between. The CDR3, as DNA: TGTGCCAGCAGTTTTCGGACAAGGGGCGTCTCCATATATTTT. Protein: CASSFRTRGVSIYF.

The gene calls are TRBV5-1 and TRBJ1-4; TRBD1 agrees at 11 bases. The V gene's germline CDR1 is SGHRS and CDR2 YFSETQ. The CDR3 spans 16 residues. V lost 3 bases and J lost 8; bases outside the gene matches: 9. Written as DNA, the CDR3 is TGCGCCAGCAGCTCCGGGGACAGGGGGGAAATGGAAAAACTGTTTTTT. Protein product: CASSSGDRGEMEKLFF.

The chain uses TRBV5-6 and TRBJ1-5, with TRBD1 identical over 8 bases. CDR3 length: 14 amino acids. Germline-derived CDR1 and CDR2 are SGHDT and YYEEEE. J gave up 6 bases and V 3 bases, and 5 bases lay outside the gene matches. The CDR3 nucleotides read TGTGCCAGCAGCTCTTGGACAGGGTCTCAGCCCCAGCATTTT. This gives the protein CASSSWTGSQPQHF.

The rearrangement joins TRBV28 to TRBJ2-7, with TRBD1 matching 10 bases. The CDR3 contains 15 residues. V shed 7 bases and J 6 bases; nucleotides not matched to a gene: 12. Germline CDR1 and CDR2: MDHEN and SYDVKM. CDR3 in DNA: TGTGCCAGCATCTCCAAGGGGACAGGGGTGGTCGAGCAGTACTTC. Residues: CASISKGTGVVEQYF.

The table lists this clone with a count of one. The V call is TRBV28, the J call TRBJ2-3; tentative D call: TRBD1 (6 bases). This CDR3 is built from 16 residues. In germline, CDR1 is MDHEN, CDR2 SYDVKM. V was shortened by 5 bases and J by 2 bases, with 17 bases between the two germline ends. DNA of the CDR3: TGTGCCAGCAGTCCTACTCCAGGGGACGACACAGATACGCAGTATTTT. Protein: CASSPTPGDDTDTQYF.

V and J are TRBV2 and TRBJ2-7; possibly TRBD2 for D (6 bases). This CDR3 has 14 residues. The germline CDR1 and CDR2 sequences are SNHLY and FYNNEI. The V gene lost 6 bases and the J gene lost 6 bases, with 18 bases spanning the gap. The CDR3 nucleotides are TGTGCCAGCAGGCCGGGACTCCCAACTACCGAGCAGTACTTC. It specifies CASRPGLPTTEQYF.

The rearrangement uses TRBV30 and TRBJ1-2; D gene uncertain. Per germline, CDR1 GTSNPN and CDR2 SVGIG (reference sequence). CDR3 length equals 13 residues. V lost 0 bases and J 8 bases, leaving 13 bases between the germline ends. CDR3 in amino acids: CAWSVGYTLGYTF. DNA of the CDR3: TGTGCCTGGAGTGTAGGTTACACTCTCGGCTACACCTTC.

V gene TRBV2 combines with J gene TRBJ1-5, with TRBD1 matching 11 bases. The length of the CDR3 is 16 residues. Germline CDR1 SNHLY, CDR2 FYNNEI. After removal of 0 bases from V and 6 bases from J, the junction contained 4 bases not matched to a gene. The CDR3 DNA follows: TGTGCCAGCAGTGAAGCGCAGGACAGGGGGCGTCAGCCCCAGCATTTT. It encodes CASSEAQDRGRQPQHF.